This TCR beta chain originates from a study of T cell repertoires in cytomegalovirus infection. Study-wide results and caveats: Ex vivo, HLA-C-restricted CMV-specific TCR beta clonotypes prevailed over the rest of the response.

The germline V and J ends were trimmed by 5 bases and 4 bases, with 10 bases remaining between them. Looked up from germline, CDR1 is SEHNR and CDR2 is FQNEAQ (reference sequence). This CDR3 is 13 amino acids long. TCRdb reprocessed the reads via MiXCR and lists one record per CDR3 protein. The sample includes roughly 310,000 distinct CDR3 sequences, around 29% of them seen just once. This clonotype was seen a handful of times. Its antigen is undetermined. Sequencing used cultured PBMCs, obtained from culture after CMV antigen stimulation. This receptor was taken from a human donor in good health (CMV status not recorded). Some clones in this sample may be carry-over from other donors' samples. The rearrangement links TRBV7-9 to TRBJ2-3; no firm D call. The CDR3 spells CASSPNMADTQYF. The CDR3 coding sequence is TGTGCCAGCAGCCCAAACATGGCAGATACGCAGTATTTT.